This TCR beta chain is drawn from a study of cytomegalovirus exposure and HLA in healthy donors. This clone is a singleton in its sample. Germline V gene data show CDR1 as SGHNT and CDR2 as YYREEE (reference sequence). J was trimmed by 8 bases and V by 4 bases; bases with no gene match: 11. CDR3 length equals 16 residues. Vbeta (60) and Jbeta (13) primers were used in the PCR. The assay was immunoSEQ multiplex PCR, and TCRdb's table has in-frame clones only and misses some. This sample has over 90,000 clones, with 81% found just once. The receptor's source is a man between 40 and 49 years old in good health and CMV-seropositive. This chain connects TRBV5-4 to TRBJ2-3; 12 bases fit TRBD2. The sample was PBMCs. CDR3 in DNA: TGTGCCAGCAGCCAGCTAGCGGGGGGGCTAAAGGTTACGCAGTATTTT. Amino acid sequence: CASSQLAGGLKVTQYF.